This T cell receptor (beta chain) was documented in a study of shared clonotypes between healthy human individuals. Sequencing used immunoSEQ multiplex PCR; TCRdb keeps in-frame clones, though not all of them. The profile shows some 2,500,000 clones, roughly 90% of them singletons. The study, taken as a whole, reports: The genetic and exposure-history diversity represented was limited by few donors.

Germline values: CDR1 SGHTA, CDR2 FQGTGA. The CDR3 totals 15 residues. Trimming took 1 base from V and 1 from J, leaving 9 bases between them. This clone was observed once. Its matching antigen is unknown. Every donor was a Caucasian adult from Nashville, Tennessee. Splitting of CD4+ cells produced CD45RA+ naive and CD45RA-negative memory subsets. V is TRBV7-3 and J is TRBJ2-3; the D is unclear. The sample consisted of naive CD4+ T cells from PBMCs. Subset: CD45RA+ positively selected. This TCR derives from a man younger than 35 in good health. Some clones in this sample may be carry-over from other donors' samples. CDR3 loop: CASSLNGQGTDTQYF. The CDR3 nucleotides are TGTGCCAGCAGCTTAAACGGGCAAGGCACAGATACGCAGTATTTT.